Listed below are T cell receptor beta chains from one sample, sequenced in a study of neoadjuvant anti-PD-1 for oral cavity cancer. Method: immunoSEQ multiplex PCR; TCRdb's copy keeps in-frame clones and lacks some. The sample holds over 14,000 clones, roughly 70% seen once. The sequenced sample was PBMCs, obtained after nivolumab (anti-PD-1) treatment. These receptors came from a person aged 35 to 85 with oral cavity squamous cell carcinoma. Both conserved end residues are part of each CDR3. Each record gives: clone size, D gene, J gene, CDR3 length, V gene, CDR3 protein, CDR3 DNA. A D gene is named only where the DNA matches it firmly. Not every row has a clone size; where given, it reads once, few, many or a size class.

clone_size: once; d_call: TRBD1; j_call: TRBJ2-1; cdr3_length: 16; v_call: TRBV25-1; cdr3_aa: CASSEWDSPPHNEQFF; cdr3_nt: TGTGCCAGCAGTGAATGGGACAGCCCTCCCCACAATGAGCAGTTCTTC
clone_size: .; d_call: .; j_call: TRBJ2-2; cdr3_length: 12; v_call: TRBV29-1; cdr3_aa: CSVEGLASELFF; cdr3_nt: TGCAGCGTTGAAGGGCTGGCCTCTGAGCTGTTTTTT
clone_size: .; d_call: .; j_call: TRBJ2-1; cdr3_length: 14; v_call: TRBV5-1; cdr3_aa: CASSLGGGYNEQFF; cdr3_nt: TGCGCCAGCAGCTTGGGGGGAGGTTACAATGAGCAGTTCTTC
clone_size: once; d_call: TRBD2; j_call: TRBJ2-5; cdr3_length: 15; v_call: TRBV6-1; cdr3_aa: CASFDGGSLQETQYF; cdr3_nt: TGTGCCAGCTTCGACGGCGGGAGCCTCCAAGAGACCCAGTACTTC
clone_size: .; d_call: TRBD2; j_call: TRBJ2-3; cdr3_length: 16; v_call: TRBV4-1; cdr3_aa: CASSQDRTSGVDTQYF; cdr3_nt: TGCGCCAGCAGCCAAGATCGAACTAGCGGGGTAGATACGCAGTATTTT
clone_size: .; d_call: .; j_call: TRBJ1-1; cdr3_length: 10; v_call: TRBV20-1; cdr3_aa: CSALDVEAFF; cdr3_nt: TGCAGTGCTCTGGACGTTGAAGCTTTCTTT
clone_size: .; d_call: TRBD1; j_call: TRBJ1-2; cdr3_length: 15; v_call: TRBV5-4; cdr3_aa: CASSSTDRGPFGYTF; cdr3_nt: TGTGCCAGCAGCTCAACGGACAGGGGTCCGTTCGGCTACACCTTC
clone_size: .; d_call: .; j_call: TRBJ2-2; cdr3_length: 11; v_call: TRBV6-5; cdr3_aa: CASRMAGELFF; cdr3_nt: TGTGCCAGCCGGATGGCCGGGGAGCTGTTTTTT
clone_size: .; d_call: TRBD2; j_call: TRBJ2-7; cdr3_length: 15; v_call: TRBV5-6; cdr3_aa: CASSLGTSGRREQYF; cdr3_nt: TGTGCCAGCAGCTTAGGGACTAGCGGGAGAAGGGAGCAGTACTTC
clone_size: .; d_call: .; j_call: TRBJ1-1; cdr3_length: 12; v_call: TRBV6-1; cdr3_aa: CASSAPATEAFF; cdr3_nt: TGTGCCAGCAGTGCCCCTGCCACTGAAGCTTTCTTT
clone_size: .; d_call: .; j_call: TRBJ2-2; cdr3_length: 14; v_call: TRBV19; cdr3_aa: CASSTGSSTGELFF; cdr3_nt: TGTGCCAGTAGTACAGGGTCATCCACCGGGGAGCTGTTTTTT
clone_size: few; d_call: .; j_call: TRBJ1-2; cdr3_length: 13; v_call: TRBV5-8; cdr3_aa: CASSLGKTNGYTF; cdr3_nt: TGTGCCAGCAGCTTGGGCAAAACCAATGGCTACACCTTC